This TCR beta chain was identified during a study of cytomegalovirus exposure and HLA in healthy donors. The wider study: Unique TCRs numbering around 80 million, obtained from HLA-typed donors, made up an early data release.

General study findings and limits: It was 150 to 200 TCR beta chains that were listed as cytomegalovirus-associated.

Use of 60 Vbeta and 13 Jbeta primers characterized the PCR. As handled by the study authors: Roughly 83 million unique TCR beta chains, about 11 million of them shared, were counted by a later analysis. Produced via immunoSEQ multiplex PCR; TCRdb's table is partial and in-frame only. V and J calls and clone size are copied from that table; D and trimming were computed from the DNA. The sample yields more than 150,000 clones, about 80% seen once. This CDR3 has 14 amino acids. Trimming shortened V by 6 bases and J by 4 bases, and 15 bases separated the two germline ends. Germline V gene data show CDR1 as LNHDA and CDR2 as SQIVND (reference sequence). For this clone: Its target is not known.

The sequenced material came from PBMCs. The chain joins TRBV19 to TRBJ1-1, with D uncertain. This clonotype originated in a woman aged 25-40 years in good health and CMV-seronegative. CDR3 loop: CASRSLMRGTEAFF. In DNA, the CDR3 is TGTGCCAGTAGATCCCTGATGCGGGGCACTGAAGCTTTCTTT.